This T cell receptor beta chain was identified during a study of blood T cell repertoires in COVID-19. Background on the study: Sites across the United States, Italy and Spain contributed samples from acute and convalescent COVID-19. Sources were T cells, B-cell-depleted T cells, or PBMCs; the material itself was cDNA or gDNA.

Original methodology: Cell counts per sample came from amplifying reference gene primers. Clones were read by immunoSEQ multiplex PCR, and TCRdb kept only the in-frame ones, dropping some. That table gives V, J and clone size, and the DNA gave D and trimming. In the table there are roughly 160,000 clones, roughly 86% of which are singletons. CDR1 and CDR2 from the germline V gene are MDHEN and SYDVKM. This CDR3 has 15 residues. Trimming cost V 6 bases and J 6 bases; bases outside gene matches: 7. Sequenced sample: peripheral blood. The gene calls are TRBV28 and TRBJ2-2, with 10 bases lining up with TRBD2. The clonotype originates from an elderly woman with COVID-19, enrolled during active disease. The CDR3 loop is CASSPAGGPAGELFF. CDR3 nucleotide sequence: TGTGCCAGCAGCCCAGCGGGAGGGCCGGCCGGGGAGCTGTTTTTT.